This T cell receptor beta chain was obtained from a study of shared T cell receptors in the human thymus. Generated by immunoSEQ multiplex PCR, the TCRdb table keeps only in-frame clones and is missing some. The repertoire has over 350,000 clones, roughly 94% of them found once; the top ten carry around 0.019%. Germline CDR1 MDHEN, CDR2 SYDVKM. The CDR3 extends over 13 amino acids. The ends were cut back, 6 bases at V and 3 bases at J, with 9 bases in the middle. This sequence joins TRBV28 and TRBJ1-5, with unresolved D. This receptor was obtained from a human donor. Sequencing was performed on thymocytes. CDR3 loop: CASSLPPNQPQHF. CDR3 nucleotides: TGTGCCAGCAGCTTGCCGCCCAATCAGCCCCAGCATTTT.